The source of this TCR beta chain is a study of blood T cell repertoires in COVID-19. Assay: immunoSEQ multiplex PCR; the TCRdb copy retains only in-frame clones and omits some. The data contain roughly 230,000 clones, approximately 89% of them singletons. CDR1 and CDR2 from the germline V gene are SGHNT and YYREEE (reference sequence). Trimming took 3 bases from V and 0 from J; bases not matched to a gene: 11. The CDR3 sequence is 18 residues long. The sequenced sample consisted of PBMCs or T cells enriched from blood (not recorded which). The receptor's source is a woman aged 30 to 39 with acute COVID-19. The genes are TRBV5-4 and TRBJ1-2, with 10 bases fitting TRBD1. Here the CDR3 reads CASSSGQGNGAANYGYTF. CDR3 nucleotide sequence: TGTGCCAGCAGCTCGGGACAGGGGAATGGAGCCGCTAACTATGGCTACACCTTC.